Presented here are 23 T cell receptor beta chains from one specimen sequenced in a study of blood T cell repertoires in COVID-19. Profiled with immunoSEQ multiplex PCR; TCRdb holds only in-frame clones, not every one. The sample holds 210,000 or so clones, about four fifths seen once. The sequenced sample was PBMCs or T cells enriched from blood (not recorded which). The source of these receptors is a woman in her forties or fifties who had been exposed to COVID-19.

The genes are TRBV6-5 and TRBJ2-2; 8 bases line up with TRBD1. CDR3 length equals 16 residues. Germline CDR1 MNHEY, CDR2 SVGAGI. The V and J ends lost 3 bases and 5 bases, in that order; junction bases with no gene match: 8. DNA of the CDR3: TGTGCCAGCAGTTATCGCAGGGGGCGGCTGACCGGGGAGCTGTTTTTT. Its protein product is CASSYRRGRLTGELFF.

The chain uses TRBV5-5 and TRBJ1-2; D uncertain. V lost 6 bases and J 6 bases, leaving 15 bases between the germline ends. The CDR3 length is 13 residues. Looked up from germline, CDR1 is SGHKS and CDR2 is YYEKEE (reference sequence). CDR3 in DNA: TGTGCCAGCACCCTAGGCGCGGTTGATGGCTACACCTTC. This translates into CASTLGAVDGYTF.

This clone was counted a few times. The chain couples TRBV7-2 to TRBJ1-1, with 9 bases aligning to TRBD1. Germline CDR1 reads SGHTA; CDR2 reads FQGNSA. The CDR3 totals 13 residues. J lost 10 bases, V lost 5 bases, and 8 bases had no gene match. CDR3 nucleotides: TGTGCCAGCAGCCTGGGACAGGGAGCCAGAGCTTTCTTT. It encodes CASSLGQGARAFF.

The chain links TRBV19 to TRBJ2-3, with a possible D match to TRBD2 (5 bases). The CDR3 totals 13 residues. Trimming took 1 base from V and 4 from J, leaving 6 bases between them. The germline V gene has CDR1 LNHDA and CDR2 SQIVND (reference sequence). CDR3 sequence: CASSIVGADTQYF. For the CDR3, the DNA is TGTGCCAGTAGTATAGTCGGGGCAGATACGCAGTATTTT.

The V gene is TRBV6-1, the J gene TRBJ1-2; D is uncertain. Germline V gene data show CDR1 as MNHNS and CDR2 as SASEGT. V lost 3 bases to trimming and J lost 5 bases, with 10 bases between them. This CDR3 spans 13 amino acids. This CDR3 is CASSDGGLYGYTF. The CDR3 DNA is TGTGCCAGCAGTGATGGAGGGTTGTATGGCTACACCTTC.

The rearrangement joins TRBV3-1 (or the pseudogene TRBV3-2) to TRBJ1-2, with 9 bases aligning to TRBD1. The CDR3 covers 14 residues. The junction had 5 bases not matched to a gene; V was cut back by 1 base and J by 8 bases. The germline V gene has CDR1 LGHDT and CDR2 YNNKEL (reference sequence). In nucleotides, the CDR3 is TGTGCCAGCAGCCAAGGACAGGGGGTTGTAGGCTACACCTTC. This gives the protein CASSQGQGVVGYTF.

V is TRBV9 and J is TRBJ2-1, with TRBD2 as a possible D gene (5 bases). The V gene lost 0 bases and the J gene lost 7 bases, with 8 bases spanning the gap. Germline assignment: CDR1 SGDLS and CDR2 YYNGEE. This CDR3 is 13 amino acids long. CDR3 bases: TGTGCCAGCAGCGTAGCTAGAGGGAATGAGCAGTTCTTC. Translating it yields CASSVARGNEQFF.

A note on this clone: At one end the junction does not follow the germline gene, possibly because of a read error. Other DNA sequences within the sample encode an identical CDR3. The chain carries TRBV7-3 and TRBJ2-5, with 9 bases fitting TRBD2. The CDR3 spans 15 residues. Germline CDR1 is SGHTA and CDR2 is FQGTGA. The CDR3 loop is CASSLTGGGAETQYF. CDR3 DNA sequence: TGCGCCAGCAGCTTAACTGGCGGGGGGGCAGAGACCCAGTACTTC.

In its sample, this clone was seen a few times. DNA of the CDR3: TGTGCCAGCAGCCAACGACAGCCCGCTGAAGCTTTCTTT. Amino acid sequence: CASSQRQPAEAFF. The V gene is TRBV3-1 (or the pseudogene TRBV3-2), the J gene TRBJ1-1, with TRBD1 as a possible D gene (5 bases). Trimming removed 2 bases from V and 6 bases from J, with 10 bases in between. Germline-derived CDR1 and CDR2 are LGHDT and YNNKEL (reference sequence). There are 13 residues in the CDR3.

This clone was detected once. The chain joins TRBV3-1 (or the pseudogene TRBV3-2) to TRBJ1-2; the D is unclear. Germline CDR1 LGHDT, CDR2 YNNKEL (reference sequence). The CDR3 is 14 amino acids. V gave up 1 base and J gave up 2 bases, with 8 bases separating them. The CDR3 coding sequence is TGTGCCAGCAGCCAAGGTTTTAGCAACTATGGCTACACCTTC. Residues: CASSQGFSNYGYTF.

This clone showed up just once. The V call is TRBV6-7, the J call TRBJ1-6; D is unresolved. TRBV6-7 is sorted into the ORF group, with uncertain function. Trimming shortened V by 6 bases and J by 11 bases, and 23 bases separated the two germline ends. This CDR3 is 16 amino acids long. Written as DNA, the CDR3 is TGTGCCAGCAGCCCTGGCGGTCGCGGAAAGGATCCACCCCTCCACTTT. This translates into CASSPGGRGKDPPLHF.

This clone was detected only once. In DNA, the CDR3 is TGTGCCAGCAGCCTACTCAGCGGACAAGAGACCCAGTACTTC. This sequence encodes CASSLLSGQETQYF. The chain uses TRBV3-1 (or the pseudogene TRBV3-2) and TRBJ2-5; perhaps TRBD2 as D (5 bases). The length of the CDR3 is 14 residues. Per germline, CDR1 LGHDT and CDR2 YNNKEL (reference sequence). V lost 4 bases and J 2 bases, leaving 11 bases between the germline ends.

The chain is built from TRBV19 and TRBJ2-3; weak D call: TRBD1 (5 bases). The ends were cut back, 3 bases at V and 4 bases at J, with 14 bases in the middle. CDR1 and CDR2 from the germline V gene are LNHDA and SQIVND (reference sequence). The CDR3 has 15 amino acids. The chain's CDR3 is CASSIGSGQSDTQYF. The CDR3 bases are TGTGCCAGTAGTATTGGTTCAGGACAATCAGATACGCAGTATTTT.

V is TRBV2 and J is TRBJ1-4; 8 nucleotides line up with TRBD1. V trimming: 6 bases; J trimming: 10 bases; junction bases outside the gene matches: 13. The germline V gene encodes CDR1 SNHLY and CDR2 FYNNEI. The CDR3 sequence is 15 residues long. For the CDR3, the DNA is TGTGCCAGCAGGGAGATGACAGGGGAGGTCGGAAAACTGTTTTTT. This gives the protein CASREMTGEVGKLFF.

The rearrangement links TRBV19 to TRBJ2-7; D is perhaps TRBD1 (6 bases). This CDR3 is 8 amino acids long. Trimming shortened V by 11 bases and J by 9 bases, and 8 bases separated the two germline ends. The V gene's germline CDR1 is LNHDA and CDR2 SQIVND (reference sequence). CDR3: CARGGQYF. CDR3 DNA: TGTGCCCGAGGGGGGCAGTACTTC.

DNA for the CDR3: TGTGCCAGCAGCCAAGGGACTAGCGATTGGGTGGATACGCAGTATTTT. This codes for CASSQGTSDWVDTQYF. The rearrangement uses TRBV3-1 (or the pseudogene TRBV3-2) and TRBJ2-3; 9 bases match TRBD2. The CDR3 has 16 residues. CDR1 LGHDT and CDR2 YNNKEL come from the germline V gene (reference sequence). J was trimmed by 6 bases and V by 1 base; bases with no gene match: 8.

V gene TRBV18 combines with J gene TRBJ1-5, with D possibly TRBD1 on 5 matching bases. Germline CDR1 reads KGHSH; CDR2 reads LQKENI. V was clipped by 3 bases and J by 4 bases, with 10 bases between them. This CDR3 region has 14 residues. CDR3 region: CASSPTSGNQPQHF. The DNA for the CDR3 is TGTGCCAGCTCACCGACTTCAGGGAATCAGCCCCAGCATTTT.

In its sample, this clone was seen once. V gene TRBV29-1 combines with J gene TRBJ2-5; possibly TRBD1 for D (6 bases). The length of the CDR3 is 13 residues. Germline CDR1 reads SQVTM; CDR2 reads ANQGSEA. Between the trimmed V and J ends, which lost 1 base and 2 bases, there was a span of 8 bases. The CDR3 DNA is TGCAGCGTTGAAGGGGACATTCAAGAGACCCAGTACTTC. It is translated as CSVEGDIQETQYF. Using reference TRBV29-1 and TRBJ2-5 for the parts outside the CDR3, the full variable domain is SAVISQKPSRDICQRGTSLTIQCQVDSQVTMMFWYRQQPGQSLTLIATANQGSEATYESGFVIDKFPISRPNLTFSTLTVSNMSPEDSSIYLCSVEGDIQETQYFGPGTRLLVL.

This clone was found once. This sequence joins TRBV5-4 and TRBJ2-5; 9 bases match TRBD2. There are 15 residues in the CDR3. In germline, CDR1 is SGHNT, CDR2 YYREEE (reference sequence). J gave up 1 base and V 4 bases, and 5 bases lay outside the gene matches. The CDR3 coding sequence is TGTGCCAGCAGCGGGACTAGCCAACTCCAAGAGACCCAGTACTTC. Its protein is CASSGTSQLQETQYF.

The CDR3 loop is CASSAGQGSWEKLFF. Written as DNA, the CDR3 is TGTGCCAGCAGCGCCGGACAGGGGAGTTGGGAAAAACTGTTTTTT. The chain links TRBV9 to TRBJ1-4; TRBD1 matches at 9 bases. The germline V gene has CDR1 SGDLS and CDR2 YYNGEE. The CDR3 length is 15 residues. Germline trimming cut 3 bases from V and 8 bases from J; bases unmatched to any gene: 8. The full variable domain, completed using reference TRBV9 and TRBJ1-4, is DSGVTQTPKHLITATGQRVTLRCSPRSGDLSVYWYQQSLDQGLQFLIQYYNGEERAKGNILERFSAQQFPDLHSELNLSSLELGDSALYFCASSAGQGSWEKLFFGSGTQLSVL.

The V gene is TRBV5-6, the J gene TRBJ2-3; the match to TRBD2 covers 10 bases. This CDR3 contains 17 residues. The trim removed 0 bases at V and 2 bases at J, leaving 6 bases unmatched. Germline V lookup: CDR1 SGHDT, CDR2 YYEEEE. The CDR3 bases are TGTGCCAGCAGCTTGGGTCTAGCGGGGGCCTTCACAGATACGCAGTATTTT. It translates to CASSLGLAGAFTDTQYF.

The genes are TRBV5-1 and TRBJ2-6; TRBD1 matches 8 bases. CDR1 is SGHRS, CDR2 YFSETQ, per germline. The V and J ends lost 7 bases and 4 bases, in that order; junction bases with no gene match: 4. The CDR3 loop spans 14 amino acids. The CDR3 here is CASGQGSGANVLTF. The CDR3 nucleotides are TGCGCCAGCGGACAGGGTAGCGGGGCCAACGTCCTGACTTTC.

This chain links TRBV27 with TRBJ2-2, with D possibly being TRBD1 (5 bases). CDR3 length: 13 residues. V was clipped by 3 bases and J by 7 bases, with 9 bases between them. Germline V gene lookup returns CDR1 MNHEY and CDR2 SMNVEV (reference sequence). The CDR3 loop reads CASSFSGLGELFF. The CDR3 DNA reads as TGTGCCAGCAGTTTTTCAGGGCTCGGGGAGCTGTTTTTT.